The 7 T cell receptor beta chains reported below all come from one sample, sequenced in a study of neurological immune-mediated disorders. TCRdb called the 5' RACE reads again in MiXCR, with one record for every CDR3 protein. The sample lists 30,000 to 45,000 distinct CDR3 sequences; 4.8% were seen once. The sample consisted of CD4+ T cells from blood. These receptors were collected from a man younger than 30 in good health.

This clonotype was seen ten or more times. The CDR3 nucleotides read TGCGCCAGCAGCATTGGGGCGGGGCTCACAGATACGCAGTATTTT. Translated, it gives CASSIGAGLTDTQYF. V usage is TRBV5-1 and J usage is TRBJ2-3; tentative D call: TRBD2 (6 bases). Trimming pared 4 bases from V and 2 bases from J, leaving 14 bases between. Germline V CDR1 and CDR2: SGHRS, YFSETQ. The CDR3 contains 15 residues. Variable domain in full (rest from reference TRBV5-1 and TRBJ2-3): KAGVTQTPRYLIKTRGQQVTLSCSPISGHRSVSWYQQTPGQGLQFLFEYFSETQRNKGNFPGRFSGRQFSNSRSEMNVSTLELGDSALYLCASSIGAGLTDTQYFGPGTRLTVL.

There are many counts of this clonotype. The chain is built from TRBV3-1 and TRBJ2-5, with D possibly called TRBD1 or TRBD2 (5 bases each). The CDR3 runs to 15 residues. Between the trimmed V and J ends, which lost 3 bases and 4 bases, there was a span of 15 bases. Germline loops: CDR1 LGHDT, CDR2 YNNKEL (reference sequence). The CDR3 region has the DNA TGTGCCAGCAGCCAGGGAATGGCAGGGACAGAGACCCAGTACTTC. Protein product: CASSQGMAGTETQYF.

This clonotype occurred many times. The rearrangement links TRBV11-3 to TRBJ2-1, with a tentative D call TRBD2 (7 bases). The germline V gene encodes CDR1 SGHNT and CDR2 YENEEA. The length of the CDR3 is 19 residues. V was cut by 4 bases and J by 4 bases, with 26 bases left in between. DNA for the CDR3: TGTGCCAGCAGCTCGAGCACCCTCCCGGGGGGCCAACGTTACAATGAGCAGTTCTTC. It yields the protein CASSSSTLPGGQRYNEQFF.

In its sample, this clonotype was seen many times. This chain connects TRBV5-1 to TRBJ1-1, with D perhaps TRBD1 (5 bases). CDR1 is SGHRS, CDR2 YFSETQ, per germline. This CDR3 is built from 13 residues. V was cut by 2 bases and J by 8 bases, with 13 bases left in between. The CDR3 reads CASSFGGTAEAFF. The CDR3 DNA follows: TGCGCCAGCAGCTTCGGCGGGACCGCCGAAGCTTTCTTT.

The chain links TRBV6-5 to TRBJ2-7; tentatively, D is TRBD2 (5 bases). The CDR3 contains 15 residues. Germline loops: CDR1 MNHEY, CDR2 SVGAGI. V lost 0 bases and J 2 bases, leaving 11 bases between the germline ends. CDR3 protein: CASSYSRNGAYEQYF. In DNA form, the CDR3 reads TGTGCCAGCAGTTACTCCAGAAACGGGGCCTACGAGCAGTACTTC.

This clonotype was seen many times. One end of the junction is discordant with germline, which a read error may explain. The CDR3 nucleotides are TGTGCCAACAGCCAAGAGGTAGAGAAGGGGACCCAGTACTTC. Residues: CANSQEVEKGTQYF. The V gene is TRBV4-2, the J gene TRBJ2-5; D ambiguous. The CDR3 loop spans 14 amino acids. In germline, CDR1 is LGHNA, CDR2 YNFKEQ.

This clonotype has a count of ten or more. Here the CDR3 reads CASSSTSGGETQYF. The CDR3 DNA sequence: TGCGCCAGCAGCTCGACTAGCGGGGGAGAGACCCAGTACTTC. This chain joins TRBV5-1 and TRBJ2-5, with 12 nucleotides matching TRBD2. Germline V gene data show CDR1 as SGHRS and CDR2 as YFSETQ. Trimming at V came to 3 bases and at J to 4 bases, leaving 1 base not matched to a gene. The CDR3 runs to 14 residues.